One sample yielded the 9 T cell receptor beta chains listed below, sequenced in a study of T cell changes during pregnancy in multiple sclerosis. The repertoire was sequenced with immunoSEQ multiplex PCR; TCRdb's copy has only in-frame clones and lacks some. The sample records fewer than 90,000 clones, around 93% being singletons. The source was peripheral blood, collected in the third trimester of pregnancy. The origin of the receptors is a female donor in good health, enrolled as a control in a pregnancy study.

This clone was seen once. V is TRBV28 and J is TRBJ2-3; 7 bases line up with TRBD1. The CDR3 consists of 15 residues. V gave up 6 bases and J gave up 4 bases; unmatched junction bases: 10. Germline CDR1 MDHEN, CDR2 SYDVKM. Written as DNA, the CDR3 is TGTGCCAGCAGGCTGGGACAGCCCAAGGCAGATACGCAGTATTTT. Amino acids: CASRLGQPKADTQYF.

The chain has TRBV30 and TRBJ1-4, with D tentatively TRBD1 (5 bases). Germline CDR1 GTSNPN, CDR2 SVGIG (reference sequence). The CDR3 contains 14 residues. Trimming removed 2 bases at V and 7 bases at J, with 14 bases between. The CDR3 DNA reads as TGTGCCTGGAGTCTCGGCAGGGTGACTGAAAAACTGTTTTTT. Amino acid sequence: CAWSLGRVTEKLFF.

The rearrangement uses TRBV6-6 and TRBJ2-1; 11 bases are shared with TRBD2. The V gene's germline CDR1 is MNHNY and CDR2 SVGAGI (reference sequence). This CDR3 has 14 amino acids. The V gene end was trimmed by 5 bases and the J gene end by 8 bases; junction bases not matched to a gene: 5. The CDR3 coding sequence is TGTGCCAGCAGTATAACTAGCGGGGGCGATGAGCAGTTCTTC. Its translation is CASSITSGGDEQFF.

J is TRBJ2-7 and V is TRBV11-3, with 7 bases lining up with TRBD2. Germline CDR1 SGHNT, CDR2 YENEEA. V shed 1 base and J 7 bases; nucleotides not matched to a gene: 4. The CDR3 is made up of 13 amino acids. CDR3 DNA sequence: TGTGCCAGCAGCTTAGCGGGGGGTCGGGAGCAGTACTTC. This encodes CASSLAGGREQYF. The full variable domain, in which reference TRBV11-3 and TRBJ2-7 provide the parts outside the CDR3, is EAGVVQSPRYKIIEKKQPVAFWCNPISGHNTLYWYLQNLGQGPELLIRYENEEAVDDSQLPKDRFSAERLKGVDSTLKIQPAELGDSAVYLCASSLAGGREQYFGPGTRLTVT.

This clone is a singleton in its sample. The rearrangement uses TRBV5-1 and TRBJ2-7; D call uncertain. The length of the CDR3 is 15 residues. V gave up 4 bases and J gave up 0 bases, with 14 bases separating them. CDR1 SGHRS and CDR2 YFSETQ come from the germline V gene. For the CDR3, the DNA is TGCGCCAGCAGCCTCCTAGGTATGAGCTCCTACGAGCAGTACTTC. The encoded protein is CASSLLGMSSYEQYF.

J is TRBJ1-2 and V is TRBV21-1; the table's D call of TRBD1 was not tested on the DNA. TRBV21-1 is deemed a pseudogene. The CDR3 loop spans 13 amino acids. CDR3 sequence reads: CASSPTGAGGYTF. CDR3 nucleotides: TGTGCCAGCAGCCCAACAGGGGCAGGAGGCTACACCTTC.

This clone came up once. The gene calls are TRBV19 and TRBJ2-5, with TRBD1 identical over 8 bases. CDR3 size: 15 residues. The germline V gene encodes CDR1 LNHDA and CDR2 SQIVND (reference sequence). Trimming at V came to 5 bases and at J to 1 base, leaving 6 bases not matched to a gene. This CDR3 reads CASSARTGGQETQYF. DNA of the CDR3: TGTGCCAGTAGTGCCCGCACAGGGGGCCAAGAGACCCAGTACTTC.

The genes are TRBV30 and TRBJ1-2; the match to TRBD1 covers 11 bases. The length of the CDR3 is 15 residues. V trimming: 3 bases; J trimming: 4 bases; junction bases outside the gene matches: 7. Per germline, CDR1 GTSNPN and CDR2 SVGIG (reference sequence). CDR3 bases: TGTGCCTGGAGCGCCGGACAGGGGGCCTCCTATGGCTACACCTTC. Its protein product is CAWSAGQGASYGYTF.

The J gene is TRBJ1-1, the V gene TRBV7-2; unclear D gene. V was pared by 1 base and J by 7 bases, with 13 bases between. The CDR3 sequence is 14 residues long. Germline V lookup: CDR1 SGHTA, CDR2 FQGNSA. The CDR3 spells CASSLGWAAYEAFF. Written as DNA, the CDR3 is TGTGCCAGCAGCTTAGGATGGGCAGCCTATGAAGCTTTCTTT.